The 12 T cell receptor beta chains presented below share a single source sample, sequenced in a study of PD-L1 blockade in urothelial cancer. Here immunoSEQ multiplex PCR was the method, and the copy in TCRdb shows in-frame clones only, minus some. The sample holds tens of thousands of clones, about four fifths seen once. The specimen comprised PBMCs, sampled around atezolizumab (anti-PD-L1) treatment. These receptors all come from a man aged 65 to 85 with urothelial cancer.

The rearrangement joins TRBV29-1 to TRBJ2-3; 9 bases match TRBD1. The CDR3 spans 18 residues. V was pared by 7 bases and J by 3 bases, with 20 bases of the junction left unmatched. The germline CDR1 and CDR2 sequences are SQVTM and ANQGSEA. The CDR3 loop reads CSATSPPGQGFGTDTQYF. CDR3 bases: TGCAGCGCCACCTCCCCCCCGGGACAGGGATTTGGGACAGATACGCAGTATTTT.

This rearrangement joins TRBV7-9 to TRBJ2-2; 9 bases match TRBD1. Germline trimming cut 6 bases from V and 2 bases from J; bases unmatched to any gene: 7. CDR3 length equals 16 residues. The germline CDR1 and CDR2 sequences are SEHNR and FQNEAQ (reference sequence). CDR3 bases: TGTGCCAGCAGTGAACAGGGGGCTATCAACACCGGGGAGCTGTTTTTT. Residues: CASSEQGAINTGELFF.

The chain is built from TRBV10-3 and TRBJ2-1; 8 nucleotides match TRBD2. Germline-derived CDR1 and CDR2 are ENHRY and SYGVKD. The V gene end was trimmed by 7 bases and the J gene end by 4 bases; junction bases not matched to a gene: 6. The CDR3 runs to 14 residues. The CDR3 reads CAIIPGLDYNEQFF. The DNA of the CDR3 is TGTGCCATCATCCCGGGACTAGATTACAATGAGCAGTTCTTC.

The chain couples TRBV7-9 to TRBJ2-1; 7 bases map to TRBD1. This CDR3 is built from 13 residues. Losses at the gene ends were 4 bases for V and 8 bases for J; bases not matched to a gene: 5. The germline gives CDR1 SEHNR, CDR2 FQNEAQ (reference sequence). The CDR3 DNA reads as TGTGCCAGCAGCTCGCACAGGGGCGATGAGCAGTTCTTC. Translated: CASSSHRGDEQFF.

In this sample, this clone turned up once. The chain has TRBV29-1 and TRBJ2-7; D unresolved. V lost 4 bases and J lost 1, with 8 bases in between. This CDR3 spans 12 amino acids. CDR1 is SQVTM and CDR2 is ANQGSEA in the germline V gene. This CDR3 reads CSVAEQSYEQYF. The CDR3, as DNA: TGCAGCGTTGCGGAGCAGTCCTACGAGCAGTACTTC.

In DNA, the CDR3 is TGTGCCAGTAGCCAGGGCCTGAGCTCCTACGAGCAGTACTTC. Its protein is CASSQGLSSYEQYF. The V call is TRBV19, the J call TRBJ2-7; a weak D match, TRBD1 (5 bases). The germline V gene has CDR1 LNHDA and CDR2 SQIVND (reference sequence). V was shortened by 6 bases and J by 0 bases, with 12 bases between the two germline ends. The length of the CDR3 is 14 residues.

This chain links TRBV5-1 with TRBJ1-4; no firm D call. V was pared by 1 base and J by 10 bases, with 23 bases between. CDR3 length equals 17 residues. Germline lookup yields CDR1 SGHRS and CDR2 YFSETQ. The CDR3: CASSLFELRSPIGKLFF. The DNA of the CDR3 is TGCGCCAGCAGCTTGTTCGAGTTGAGGTCCCCGATCGGAAAACTGTTTTTT.

The chain recombines TRBV5-1 with TRBJ2-7, with D tentatively TRBD1 (6 bases). The germline gives CDR1 SGHRS, CDR2 YFSETQ. CDR3 length: 17 residues. V was clipped by 0 bases and J by 2 bases, with 18 bases between them. The CDR3 spells CASSLEWGPRAAYEQYF. CDR3 nucleotides: TGCGCCAGCAGCTTGGAATGGGGGCCACGGGCCGCCTACGAGCAGTACTTC. The full variable domain, completed using reference TRBV5-1 and TRBJ2-7, is KAGVTQTPRYLIKTRGQQVTLSCSPISGHRSVSWYQQTPGQGLQFLFEYFSETQRNKGNFPGRFSGRQFSNSRSEMNVSTLELGDSALYLCASSLEWGPRAAYEQYFGPGTRLTVT.

The chain uses TRBV9 and TRBJ2-1; perhaps TRBD2 as D (5 bases). Trimming shortened V by 0 bases and J by 4 bases, and 11 bases separated the two germline ends. The V gene's germline CDR1 is SGDLS and CDR2 YYNGEE. The CDR3 contains 15 residues. In DNA form, the CDR3 reads TGTGCCAGCAGCGTAGCTGGCGGGCCGTACAATGAGCAGTTCTTC. Residues: CASSVAGGPYNEQFF.

The gene calls are TRBV27 and TRBJ2-7; D is possibly TRBD2 (6 bases). V lost 6 bases, J lost 5 bases, and 26 bases lay in between. Germline lookup yields CDR1 MNHEY and CDR2 SMNVEV (reference sequence). This CDR3 is 17 amino acids long. CDR3 in DNA: TGTGCCAGCAGCCCTGTTTCGATGTTCAGGGAGGCCGACGAGCAGTACTTC. Its protein product is CASSPVSMFREADEQYF.

The genes are TRBV19 and TRBJ2-1, with D possibly being TRBD1 (5 bases). The CDR3 has 15 amino acids. CDR1 and CDR2 from the germline V gene are LNHDA and SQIVND (reference sequence). The ends were cut back, 3 bases at V and 0 bases at J, with 9 bases in the middle. The CDR3 DNA follows: TGTGCCAGTAGTATCCCCAGGGCCTCCTACAATGAGCAGTTCTTC. Protein sequence: CASSIPRASYNEQFF.

V and J are TRBV7-3 and TRBJ1-1, with a weak D call TRBD1 (5 bases). Trimming left V 2 bases short and J 0 bases short, with 10 bases between. The CDR3 length is 15 residues. Germline V gives CDR1 SGHTA, CDR2 FQGTGA. The CDR3 nucleotides read TGTGCCAGCAGCTTATCGACAGTAATGAACACTGAAGCTTTCTTT. This encodes CASSLSTVMNTEAFF.